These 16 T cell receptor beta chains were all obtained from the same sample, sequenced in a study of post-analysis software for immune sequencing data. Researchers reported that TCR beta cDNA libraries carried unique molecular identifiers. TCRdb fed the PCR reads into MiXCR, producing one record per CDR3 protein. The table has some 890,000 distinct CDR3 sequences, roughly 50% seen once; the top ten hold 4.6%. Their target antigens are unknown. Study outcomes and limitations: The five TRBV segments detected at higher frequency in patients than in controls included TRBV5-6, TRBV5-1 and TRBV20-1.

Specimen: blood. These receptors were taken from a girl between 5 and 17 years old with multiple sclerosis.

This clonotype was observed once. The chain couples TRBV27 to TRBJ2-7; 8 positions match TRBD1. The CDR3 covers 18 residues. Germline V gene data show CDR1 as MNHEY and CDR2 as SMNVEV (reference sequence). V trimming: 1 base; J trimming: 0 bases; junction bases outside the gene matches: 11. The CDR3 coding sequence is TGTGCCAGCAGTTTATTGGGGACAGGCCACACTAGCTCCTACGAGCAGTACTTC. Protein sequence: CASSLLGTGHTSSYEQYF.

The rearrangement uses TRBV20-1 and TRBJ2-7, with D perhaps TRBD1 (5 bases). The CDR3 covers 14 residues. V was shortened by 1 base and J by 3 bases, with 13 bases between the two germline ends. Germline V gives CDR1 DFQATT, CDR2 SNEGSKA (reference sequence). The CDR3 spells CSARAPGNDYEQYF. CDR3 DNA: TGCAGTGCTAGAGCTCCAGGGAACGACTACGAGCAGTACTTC.

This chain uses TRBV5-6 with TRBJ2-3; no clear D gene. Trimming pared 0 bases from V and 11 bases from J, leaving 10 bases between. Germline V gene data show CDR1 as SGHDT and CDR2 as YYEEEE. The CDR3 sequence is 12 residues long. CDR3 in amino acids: CASSLAPTEQYF. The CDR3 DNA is TGTGCCAGCAGCTTGGCCCCGACGGAGCAGTATTTT.

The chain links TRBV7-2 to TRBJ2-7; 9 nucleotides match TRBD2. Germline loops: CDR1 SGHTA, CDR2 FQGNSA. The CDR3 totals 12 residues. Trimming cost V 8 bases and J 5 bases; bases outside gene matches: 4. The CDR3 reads CASEGLANEQYF. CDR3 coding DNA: TGTGCCAGCGAAGGACTAGCGAACGAGCAGTACTTC.

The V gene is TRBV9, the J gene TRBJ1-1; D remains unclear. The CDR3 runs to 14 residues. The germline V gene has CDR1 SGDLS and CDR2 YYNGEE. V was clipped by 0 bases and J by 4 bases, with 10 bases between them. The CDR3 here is CASSVGPGGTEAFF. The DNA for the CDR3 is TGTGCCAGCAGCGTAGGCCCGGGTGGCACTGAAGCTTTCTTT.

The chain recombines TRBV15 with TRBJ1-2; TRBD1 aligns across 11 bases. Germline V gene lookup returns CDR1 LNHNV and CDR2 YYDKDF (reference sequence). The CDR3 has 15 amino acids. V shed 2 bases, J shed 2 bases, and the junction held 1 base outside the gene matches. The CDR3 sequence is CATSRWTGGNYGYTF. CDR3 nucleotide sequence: TGTGCCACCAGCAGATGGACAGGGGGCAACTATGGCTACACCTTC.

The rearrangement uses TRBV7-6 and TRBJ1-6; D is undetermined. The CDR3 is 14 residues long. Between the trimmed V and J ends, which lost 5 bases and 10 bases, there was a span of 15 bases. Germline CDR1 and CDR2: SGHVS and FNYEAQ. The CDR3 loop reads CASSPVQDASPLHF. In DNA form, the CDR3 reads TGTGCCAGCAGCCCTGTCCAGGATGCGTCACCCCTCCACTTT. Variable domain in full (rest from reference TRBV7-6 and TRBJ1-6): GAGVSQSPRYKVTKRGQDVALRCDPISGHVSLYWYRQALGQGPEFLTYFNYEAQQDKSGLPNDRFSAERPEGSISTLTIQRTEQRDSAMYRCASSPVQDASPLHFGNGTRLTVT.

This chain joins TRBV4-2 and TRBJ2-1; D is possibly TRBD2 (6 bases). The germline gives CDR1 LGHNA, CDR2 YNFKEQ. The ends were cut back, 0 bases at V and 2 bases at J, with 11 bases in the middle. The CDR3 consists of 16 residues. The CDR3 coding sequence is TGTGCCAGCAGCCAAGATAACACTAGCCCCTACAATGAGCAGTTCTTC. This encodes CASSQDNTSPYNEQFF.

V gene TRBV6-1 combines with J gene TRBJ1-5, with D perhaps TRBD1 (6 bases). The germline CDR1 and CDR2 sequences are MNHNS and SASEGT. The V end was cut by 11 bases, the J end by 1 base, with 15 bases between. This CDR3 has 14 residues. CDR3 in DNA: TGTGCCGGCATAGGGGGGGTAAGCAATCAGCCCCAGCATTTT. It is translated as CAGIGGVSNQPQHF.

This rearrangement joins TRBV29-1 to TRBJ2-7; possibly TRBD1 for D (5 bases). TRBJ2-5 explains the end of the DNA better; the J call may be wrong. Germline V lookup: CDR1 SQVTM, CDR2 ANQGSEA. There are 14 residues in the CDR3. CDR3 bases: TGCAGCGTTGTCACCCTTAAGGGGTGGGAGACCCAGTACTTC. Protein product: CSVVTLKGWETQYF.

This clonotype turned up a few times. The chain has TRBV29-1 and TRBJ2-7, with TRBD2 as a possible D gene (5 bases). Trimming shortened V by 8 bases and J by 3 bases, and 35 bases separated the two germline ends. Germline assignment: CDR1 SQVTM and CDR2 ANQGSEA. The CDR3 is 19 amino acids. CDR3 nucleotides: TGCAGCCCGCGGTCGGGATCCGGACCGACTATCTCGAAAGTCTACGAGCAGTACTTC. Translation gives CSPRSGSGPTISKVYEQYF.

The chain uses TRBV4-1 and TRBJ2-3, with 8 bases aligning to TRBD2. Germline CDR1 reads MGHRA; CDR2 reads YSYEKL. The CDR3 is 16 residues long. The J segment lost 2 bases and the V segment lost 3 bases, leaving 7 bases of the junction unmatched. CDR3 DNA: TGCGCCAGCAGCCACCGAGCGGGGGCCCACACAGATACGCAGTATTTT. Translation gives CASSHRAGAHTDTQYF.

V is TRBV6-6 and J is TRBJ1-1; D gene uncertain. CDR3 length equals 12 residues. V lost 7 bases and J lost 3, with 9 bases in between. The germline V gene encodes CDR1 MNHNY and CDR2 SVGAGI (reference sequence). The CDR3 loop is CASIAFDTEAFF. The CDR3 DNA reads TGTGCCAGCATAGCGTTCGACACTGAAGCTTTCTTT.

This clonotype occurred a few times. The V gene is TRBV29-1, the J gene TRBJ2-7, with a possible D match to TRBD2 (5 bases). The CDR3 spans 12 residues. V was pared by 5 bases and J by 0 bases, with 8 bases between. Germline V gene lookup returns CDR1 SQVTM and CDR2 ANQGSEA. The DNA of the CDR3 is TGCAGCGTTAAACGGGACTCCTACGAGCAGTACTTC. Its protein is CSVKRDSYEQYF.

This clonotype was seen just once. CDR3 nucleotides: TGTGCCAGCAGTTACTCGATGGTGACAGGGCAAAAAAACATTCAGTACTTC. Residues: CASSYSMVTGQKNIQYF. J is TRBJ2-7 and V is TRBV6-6, with 7 bases aligning to TRBD1. The DNA end is a closer match to TRBJ2-4, so the J assignment may be wrong. The CDR3 covers 17 residues. Germline assignment: CDR1 MNHNY and CDR2 SVGAGI (reference sequence).

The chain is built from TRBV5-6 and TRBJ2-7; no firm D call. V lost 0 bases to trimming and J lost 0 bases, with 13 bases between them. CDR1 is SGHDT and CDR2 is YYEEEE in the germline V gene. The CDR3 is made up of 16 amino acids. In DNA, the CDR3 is TGTGCCAGCAGCTTGGCCGGAAGGGTCTACTCCTACGAGCAGTACTTC. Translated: CASSLAGRVYSYEQYF.